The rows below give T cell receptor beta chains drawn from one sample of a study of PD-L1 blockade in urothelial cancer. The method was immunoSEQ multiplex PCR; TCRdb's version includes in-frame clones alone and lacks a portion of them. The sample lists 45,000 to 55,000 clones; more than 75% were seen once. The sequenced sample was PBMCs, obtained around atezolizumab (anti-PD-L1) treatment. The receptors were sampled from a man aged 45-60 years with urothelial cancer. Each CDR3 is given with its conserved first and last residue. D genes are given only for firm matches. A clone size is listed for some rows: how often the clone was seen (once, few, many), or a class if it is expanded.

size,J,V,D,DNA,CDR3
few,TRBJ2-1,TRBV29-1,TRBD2,TGCAGCGCCCCGGGACTAGCCTCCTACAATGAGCAGTTCTTC,CSAPGLASYNEQFF
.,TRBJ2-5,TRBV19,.,TGTGCCAGTAGTATAGGGGGCCCGGGACATATCCCTGTCACACAAGAGACCCAGTACTTC,CASSIGGPGHIPVTQETQYF
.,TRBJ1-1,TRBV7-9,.,TGTGCCAGCAGCCCCAGTTCCAGGGGAGGGACTGAAGCTTTCTTT,CASSPSSRGGTEAFF
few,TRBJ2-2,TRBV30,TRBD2,TGTGCCTGGAGTCGGGAGGGTGCGGAGTACACCGGGGAGCTGTTTTTT,CAWSREGAEYTGELFF
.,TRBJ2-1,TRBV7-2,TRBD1,TGTGCCAGCAGCTTAGGAGGACAGGGCTCTAATGAGCAGTTCTTC,CASSLGGQGSNEQFF
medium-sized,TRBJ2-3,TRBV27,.,TGTGCCAGCAGTTCATCGTCTAGCACAGATACGCAGTATTTT,CASSSSSSTDTQYF
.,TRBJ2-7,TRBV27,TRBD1,TGTGCCAGCAGTCTCGGACAGGGGATCTACGAGCAGTACTTC,CASSLGQGIYEQYF
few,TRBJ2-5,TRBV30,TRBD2,TGTGCCTGGGGACTAGCGGGGCTAACTCAAGAGACCCAGTACTTC,CAWGLAGLTQETQYF
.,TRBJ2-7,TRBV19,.,TGTGCCAGTAGTATAGATCGGGACGAGCAGTACTTC,CASSIDRDEQYF
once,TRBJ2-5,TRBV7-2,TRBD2,TGTGCCAGCAGCCCCGGGACTAGCGGGTTGTACCAAGAGACCCAGTACTTC,CASSPGTSGLYQETQYF
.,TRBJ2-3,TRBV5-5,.,TGTGCCAGCAGCTTGGGGGGGGTCAAAGATACGCAGTATTTT,CASSLGGVKDTQYF
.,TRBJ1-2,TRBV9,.,TGTGCCAGCAGCGTAGGCGGGGGGGCCTACACCTTC,CASSVGGGAYTF
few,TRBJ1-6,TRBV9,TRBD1,TGTGCCAGCAGCGCGCCGGGACAGGGGAATTCACCCCTCCACTTT,CASSAPGQGNSPLHF
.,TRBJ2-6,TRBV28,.,TGTGCCAGCAGTTTACAGGGAATTGGGGCCAACGTCCTGACTTTC,CASSLQGIGANVLTF
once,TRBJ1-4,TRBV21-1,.,TGTGCCAGCAGCAAATTAATGACAGGGGCCTATGAAAAACTGTTTTTT,CASSKLMTGAYEKLFF
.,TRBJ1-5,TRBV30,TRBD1,TGTGCCTGGAGTCGACAGGACAGGGGGATTCGGGCTAATCAGCCCCAGCATTTT,CAWSRQDRGIRANQPQHF
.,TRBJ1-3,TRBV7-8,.,TGTGCCAGCAGCTTGTTGGCCGCTGGAAACACCATATATTTT,CASSLLAAGNTIYF
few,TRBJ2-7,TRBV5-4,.,TGTGCCAGCAGCTTGGCCGGGATGACGGAATACGAGCAGTACTTC,CASSLAGMTEYEQYF
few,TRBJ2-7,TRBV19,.,TGTGCCAGTAGTATGGTAGCAGGGGCCTACGAGCAGTACTTC,CASSMVAGAYEQYF
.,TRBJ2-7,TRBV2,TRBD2,TGTGCCAGCAGTGAGGAGGGAGGGTACGAGCAGTACTTC,CASSEEGGYEQYF
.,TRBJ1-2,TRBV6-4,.,TGTGCCAGCGAGGTACGGAAGAACTATGGCTACACCTTC,CASEVRKNYGYTF
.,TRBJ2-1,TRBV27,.,TGTGCCAGCAGTTTAACTACCCCGATCGGGAGAATGTTGCAGTTCTTC,CASSLTTPIGRMLQFF
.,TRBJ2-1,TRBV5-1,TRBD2,TGCGCCAGCAGCTTCCTAGCGGGGGTTAACAATGAGCAGTTCTTC,CASSFLAGVNNEQFF
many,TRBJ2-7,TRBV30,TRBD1,TGTGCCTGGAGTTTGCAACAGGGGGCGATTTACGAGCAGTACTTC,CAWSLQQGAIYEQYF
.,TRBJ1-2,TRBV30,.,TGTGCCTGGAGTGTACGCGAGGCGGCACCCTGGGTCTTC,CAWSVREAAPWVF
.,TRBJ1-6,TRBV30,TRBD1,TGTGCCTGGAGTCCCCCCCCTGAGGACAGGGCGAGTAAGGATAATTCACCCCTCCACTTT,CAWSPPPEDRASKDNSPLHF
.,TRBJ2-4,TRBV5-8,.,TGTGCCAGCAGCTTCAGCGTCAACATTCAGTACTTC,CASSFSVNIQYF
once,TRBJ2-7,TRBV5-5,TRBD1,TGTGCCAGCAGCTCTTCCGGGACAGGCACTTTCGAGCAGTACTTC,CASSSSGTGTFEQYF
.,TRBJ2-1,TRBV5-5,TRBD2,TGTGCCAGCAGCTTTCCCGGACTAGCGGTCAATGAGCAGTTCTTC,CASSFPGLAVNEQFF
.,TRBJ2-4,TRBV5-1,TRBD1,TGCGCCAGCAGCTTGGAGACAGGGGAAATGCTAGCCAAAAACATTCAGTACTTC,CASSLETGEMLAKNIQYF
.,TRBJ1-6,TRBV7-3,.,TGTGCCAGCAGCTTAAGGAGCACCCAGGGGCCGCGGACCTATAATTCACCCCTCCACTTT,CASSLRSTQGPRTYNSPLHF
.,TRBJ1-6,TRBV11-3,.,TGTGCCAGCAGCTTGGGGGGGCAGCGCTCACCCCTCCACTTT,CASSLGGQRSPLHF
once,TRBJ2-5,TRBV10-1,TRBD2,TGCGCCAGCAACCAAAGGACTAGCGGGAGAGGAGAGACCCAGTACTTC,CASNQRTSGRGETQYF
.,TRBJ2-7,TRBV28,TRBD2,TGTGCCAGCAGTTGGGTTAGCGGGAGGCCCTACGAGCAGTACTTC,CASSWVSGRPYEQYF
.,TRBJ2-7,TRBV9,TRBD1,TGTGCCAGCAGCGAGGGGGACAGGGCTGGATACGAGCAGTACTTC,CASSEGDRAGYEQYF
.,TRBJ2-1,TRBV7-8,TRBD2,TGTGCCAGCAGCTTAGTACCGGGAGGTGGGGGTGAGCAGTTCTTC,CASSLVPGGGGEQFF
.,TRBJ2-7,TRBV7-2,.,TGTGCCAGCAGCTCTCAGGTGGGAGGACTCGAGCAGTACTTC,CASSSQVGGLEQYF
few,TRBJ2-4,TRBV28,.,TGTGCCAGCAGTTTCGGAAGGGGGAACATTCAGTACTTC,CASSFGRGNIQYF
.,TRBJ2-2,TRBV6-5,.,TGTGCCAGCAGTCACAGGGATGGGACCGGGGAGCTGTTTTTT,CASSHRDGTGELFF
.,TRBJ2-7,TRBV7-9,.,TGTGCCAGCAGCCGGACAGTCCCGCCCATTTACGAGCAGTACTTC,CASSRTVPPIYEQYF
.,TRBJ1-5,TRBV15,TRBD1,TGTGCCACCAGCCTTCTAAAGGGGGCAGGTCAGCCCCAGCATTTT,CATSLLKGAGQPQHF
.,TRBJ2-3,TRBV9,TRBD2,TGTGCCAGCAGCGCCATGATTACTAGCGGAAGGAGCACAGATACGCAGTATTTT,CASSAMITSGRSTDTQYF